The entry below describes one T cell receptor (beta chain). It has no known antigen specificity. No much larger clone is present one base from it, and per-base qualities are unavailable. PBMC libraries used mostly about 480 ng of input genomic DNA for deep sequencing, with six replicates per sample. Following the manufacturer's instructions, the team built TCRbeta libraries using the immunoSEQ hsTCRbeta kit. An Illumina NovaSeq 6000 S4 flow cell was used to sequence the final libraries, which had first been combined to 3 nM. From the authors' description of their analysis: Raw data preprocessing and quality control were performed with the immunoSEQ Analyzer. The analysis was restricted to productive rearrangements, with each unique CDR3 amino acid sequence defining a clonotype. Using the R package tcR, the researchers computed the Gini-Simpson index as their estimate of repertoire clonality. Student's t test was used to compare Gini indices, and Pearson correlation was used to assess associations with tumor size change. In its TCRdb copy, this immuneACCESS table keeps in-frame sequences only and misses some clones. Where compared with another copy, unresolved V genes explain less than half of these, and the others have no known cause. D and trimming were read from the DNA, whereas the V and J calls and clone size are those reported in that table. Across this sample there are 75,000 to 100,000 clones, with about four fifths seen only once. The ten biggest clones cover about 3.1% of the sample.

Including cysteine and phenylalanine, the CDR3 has 15 amino acids. The DNA shown is the 45-base CDR3, in frame from base 1. As encoded in the germline V gene (reference sequence), CDR1 is SEHNR while CDR2 is FQNEAQ. The germline ends are 17 bases apart after V is trimmed by 5 bases and J by 6 bases. What the time point label conveys for this sample: before neoadjuvant nivolumab. Patients had been newly diagnosed with stage II-IVA oral cavity squamous cell carcinoma, and no prior systemic or radiation treatment had been given to the patients. The cohort was composed of patients with HPV-negative, locally advanced oral cavity squamous cell carcinoma. No culture maintenance or expansion was done, as the peripheral blood mononuclear cells went straight to analysis. Samples came from a longitudinal correlative study of a single-arm phase II trial of neoadjuvant nivolumab in oral cavity squamous cell carcinoma. Subject-matched pre- and post-treatment PBMCs and tumors from three responders and three non-responders underwent genomic DNA-based TCRbeta sequencing. Peripheral blood mononuclear cells were collected before nivolumab treatment and were collected again after treatment, at the time of surgery. Genomic DNA was isolated from PBMCs using the Maxwell RSC DNA from Cells kit.

This specimen belongs to a study of neoadjuvant anti-PD-1 for oral cavity cancer (dated by TCRdb to the early 2020s). Describing the broader study: Before curative-intent surgical resection, most patients were given three to four biweekly doses of nivolumab at 3 mg/kg. There were roughly 11 patients in the parent correlative cohort, and the response rate was 30% to 35%. Patients with complete response, partial response or stable disease by RECIST 1.1 were defined as responders, whereas patients with progression were defined as non-responders. A fourth nivolumab dose was given around day 43 to patients without progression, and definitive surgical resection was performed in those patients on days 50-56. Findings and caveats that apply to the study as a whole: Higher pretreatment blood Treg/Th17 ratios correlated with both higher pretreatment blood TCRbeta clonality and lower post-treatment tumor TCRbeta clonality. After neoadjuvant nivolumab, non-responders showed significantly higher T cell clonality (Gini index) in PBMCs than responders did. The TCR analyses had only three patients in each response group, and the authors called for validation in larger cohorts.

Material: PBMCs, obtained before nivolumab (anti-PD-1) treatment. This receptor chain uses TRBV7-9 and TRBJ2-1, and the D gene may be TRBD2, 6 bases matching. This receptor was taken from a person aged 35-79 years with oral cavity squamous cell carcinoma. For the CDR3, the sequence is CASSRLGTTFNEQFF. The nucleotide sequence is TGTGCCAGCAGCCGACTAGGTACTACATTCAATGAGCAGTTCTTC.